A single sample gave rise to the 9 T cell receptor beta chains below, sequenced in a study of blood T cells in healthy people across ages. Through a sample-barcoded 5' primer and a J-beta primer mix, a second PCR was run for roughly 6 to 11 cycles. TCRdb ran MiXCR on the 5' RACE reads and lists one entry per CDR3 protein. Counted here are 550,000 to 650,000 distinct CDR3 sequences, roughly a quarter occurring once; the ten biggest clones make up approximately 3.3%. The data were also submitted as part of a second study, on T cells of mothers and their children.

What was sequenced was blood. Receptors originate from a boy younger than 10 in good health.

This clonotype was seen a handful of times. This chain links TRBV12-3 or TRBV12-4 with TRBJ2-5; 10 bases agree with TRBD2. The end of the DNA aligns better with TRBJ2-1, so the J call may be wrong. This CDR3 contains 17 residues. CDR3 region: CASSLVRLSSGGNEQFF. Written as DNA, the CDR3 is TGTGCCAGCAGTTTAGTAAGGTTGTCTAGCGGGGGTAATGAGCAGTTCTTC.

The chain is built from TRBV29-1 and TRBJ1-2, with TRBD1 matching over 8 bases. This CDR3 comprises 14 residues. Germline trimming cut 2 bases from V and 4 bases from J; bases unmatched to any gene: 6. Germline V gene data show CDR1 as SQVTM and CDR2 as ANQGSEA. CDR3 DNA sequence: TGCAGCGTTGAATCAGGGGGCTATGGCTATGGCTACACCTTC. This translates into CSVESGGYGYGYTF.

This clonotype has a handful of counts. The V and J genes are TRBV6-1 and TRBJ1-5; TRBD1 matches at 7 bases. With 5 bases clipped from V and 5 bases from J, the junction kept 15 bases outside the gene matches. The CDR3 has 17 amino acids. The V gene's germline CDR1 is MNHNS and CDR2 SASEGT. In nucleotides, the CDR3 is TGTGCCAGCAGTCCTAGGACGGGGAAGAGGGGGCATCAGCCCCAGCATTTT. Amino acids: CASSPRTGKRGHQPQHF.

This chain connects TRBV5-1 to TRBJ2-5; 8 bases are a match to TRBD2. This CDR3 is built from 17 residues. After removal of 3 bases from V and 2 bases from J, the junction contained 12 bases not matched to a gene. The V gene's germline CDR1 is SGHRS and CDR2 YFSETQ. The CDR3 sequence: CASSSNAGGSFQETQYF. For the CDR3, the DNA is TGCGCCAGCAGCTCGAACGCGGGGGGCAGTTTTCAAGAGACCCAGTACTTC.

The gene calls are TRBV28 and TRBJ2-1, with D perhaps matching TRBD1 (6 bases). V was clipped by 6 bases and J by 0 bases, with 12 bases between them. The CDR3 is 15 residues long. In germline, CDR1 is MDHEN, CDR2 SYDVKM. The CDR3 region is CASSRTESSYNEQFF. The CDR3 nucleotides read TGTGCCAGCAGCAGGACAGAGAGCTCCTACAATGAGCAGTTCTTC. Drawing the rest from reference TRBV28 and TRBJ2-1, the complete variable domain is DVKVTQSSRYLVKRTGEKVFLECVQDMDHENMFWYRQDPGLGLRLIYFSYDVKMKEKGDIPEGYSVSREKKERFSLILESASTNQTSMYLCASSRTESSYNEQFFGPGTRLTVL.

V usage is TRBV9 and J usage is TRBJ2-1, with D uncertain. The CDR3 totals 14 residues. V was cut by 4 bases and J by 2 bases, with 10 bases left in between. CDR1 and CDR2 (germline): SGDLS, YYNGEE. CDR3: CASSPRTTYNEQFF. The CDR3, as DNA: TGTGCCAGCAGCCCTAGGACCACCTACAATGAGCAGTTCTTC.

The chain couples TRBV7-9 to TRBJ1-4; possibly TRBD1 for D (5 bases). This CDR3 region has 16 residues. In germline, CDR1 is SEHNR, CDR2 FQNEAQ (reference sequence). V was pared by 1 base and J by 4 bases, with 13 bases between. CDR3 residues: CASSLGQQDINEKLFF. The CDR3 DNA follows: TGTGCCAGCAGCTTAGGTCAACAGGACATTAATGAAAAACTGTTTTTT.

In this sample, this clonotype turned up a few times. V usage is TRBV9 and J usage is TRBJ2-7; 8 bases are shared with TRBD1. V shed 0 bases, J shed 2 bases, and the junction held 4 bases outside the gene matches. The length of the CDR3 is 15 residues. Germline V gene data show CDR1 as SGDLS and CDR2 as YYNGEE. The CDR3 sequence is CASSVGMDRAYEQYF. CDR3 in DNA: TGTGCCAGCAGCGTAGGAATGGACAGGGCCTACGAGCAGTACTTC.

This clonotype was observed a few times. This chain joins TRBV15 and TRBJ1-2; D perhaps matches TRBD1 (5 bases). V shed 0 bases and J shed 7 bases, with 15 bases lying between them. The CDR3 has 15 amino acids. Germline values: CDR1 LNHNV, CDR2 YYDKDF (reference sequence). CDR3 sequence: CATSRDRAPSSGYTF. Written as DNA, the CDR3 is TGTGCCACCAGCAGAGACAGGGCCCCTAGTTCTGGCTACACCTTC.